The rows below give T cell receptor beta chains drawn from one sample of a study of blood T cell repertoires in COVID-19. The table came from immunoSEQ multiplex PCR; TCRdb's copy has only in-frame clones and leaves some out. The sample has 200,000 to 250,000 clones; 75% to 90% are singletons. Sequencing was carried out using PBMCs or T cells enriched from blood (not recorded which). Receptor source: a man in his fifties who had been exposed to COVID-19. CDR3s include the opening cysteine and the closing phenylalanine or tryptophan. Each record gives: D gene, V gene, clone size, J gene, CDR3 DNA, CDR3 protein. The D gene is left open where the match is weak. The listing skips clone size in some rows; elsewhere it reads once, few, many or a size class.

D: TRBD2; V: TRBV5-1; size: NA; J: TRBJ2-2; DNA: TGCGCCAGCAGCTTGGGGCCTAGCGGTCCGAACACCGGGGAGCTGTTTTTT; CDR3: CASSLGPSGPNTGELFF
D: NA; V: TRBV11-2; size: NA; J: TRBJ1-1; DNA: TGTGCCAGCAGCTCCTTTTTGCGGCGAATCACTGAAGCTTTCTTT; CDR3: CASSSFLRRITEAFF
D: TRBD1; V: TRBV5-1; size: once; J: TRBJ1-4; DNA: TGCGCCAGCAGCTCCTCCGGGACAGATAATGAAAAACTGTTTTTT; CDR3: CASSSSGTDNEKLFF
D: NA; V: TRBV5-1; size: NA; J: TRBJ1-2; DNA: TGCGCCAGCAGCTTGGCCGGCGGGAACGCTAACTATGGCTACACCTTC; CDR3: CASSLAGGNANYGYTF
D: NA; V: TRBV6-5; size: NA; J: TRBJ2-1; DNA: TGTGCCAGCAAGGCTGCCAGCGACAATGAGCAGTTCTTC; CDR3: CASKAASDNEQFF
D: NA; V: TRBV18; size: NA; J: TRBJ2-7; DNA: TGTGCCAGCTCACCACCGGTTTACTCTGAGCAGTACTTC; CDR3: CASSPPVYSEQYF
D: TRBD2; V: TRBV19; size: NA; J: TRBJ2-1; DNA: TGTGCCAGTAGCCGCATCTCTAGCGGGACCTTACTTACCTACAATGAGCAGTTCTTC; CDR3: CASSRISSGTLLTYNEQFF
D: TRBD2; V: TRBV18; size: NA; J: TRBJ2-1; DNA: TGTGCCAGCTCACCGACCGGGACTAGCGGAGAGCAGTTCTTC; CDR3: CASSPTGTSGEQFF
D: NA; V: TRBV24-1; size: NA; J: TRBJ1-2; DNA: TGTGCCACCAGTGATCGAGCAAGTAGCTACACCTTC; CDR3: CATSDRASSYTF
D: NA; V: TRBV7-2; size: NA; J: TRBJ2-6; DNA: TGTGCCAGCAGCTTATCTGTAATTAGCTCTGGGGCCAACGTCCTGACTTTC; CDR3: CASSLSVISSGANVLTF
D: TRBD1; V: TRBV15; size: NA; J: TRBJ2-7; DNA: TGTGCCACCAGCCCACAGGGGGTTGGATACGAGCAGTACTTC; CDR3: CATSPQGVGYEQYF
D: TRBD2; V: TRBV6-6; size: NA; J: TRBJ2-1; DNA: TGTGCCAGCAGCCGACCCTTATGGATTAGCGGGAGTGGGAATGAGCAGTTCTTC; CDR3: CASSRPLWISGSGNEQFF
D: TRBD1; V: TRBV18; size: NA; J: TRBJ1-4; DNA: TGTGCCAGCTCCCTCCTCCAACAGGGGTTTGATGAAAAACTGTTTTTT; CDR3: CASSLLQQGFDEKLFF
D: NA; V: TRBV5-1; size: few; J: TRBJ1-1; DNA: TGCGCCAGCAGCTTGGACAGGGTGGGAGCTTTCTTT; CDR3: CASSLDRVGAFF
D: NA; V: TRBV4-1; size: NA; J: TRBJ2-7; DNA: TGCGCCAGCAGCCATCCTATCTCGTGGGAGCAGTACTTC; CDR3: CASSHPISWEQYF
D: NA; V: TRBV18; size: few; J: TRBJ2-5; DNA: TGTGCCAGCTCACCCTCAGCGGGCCCAGCGCGTGGCCAGTACTTC; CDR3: CASSPSAGPARGQYF
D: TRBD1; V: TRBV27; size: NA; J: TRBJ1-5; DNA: TGTGCCAGCCCTTACAGGGGGCTACAGCCCCAGCATTTT; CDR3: CASPYRGLQPQHF